The 24 T cell receptor beta chains below were found in one sample sequenced in a study of identical twins. A single record per CDR3 protein comes from TCRdb applying MiXCR to the 5' RACE reads. Of approximately 220,000 distinct CDR3 sequences in the sample, about 7.5% were seen once. These records were also assigned to another study, of yellow fever vaccine responses in identical twins.

Sample: memory (CD45RO+) T cells sorted from blood. These receptors all stem from a woman under 30 in good health.

There are a few counts of this clonotype. This chain connects TRBV11-2 to TRBJ2-7, with 11 positions matching TRBD1. V dropped 4 bases and J dropped 3; count of bases not matched to a gene: 14. Germline assignment: CDR1 SGHAT and CDR2 FQNNGV. This CDR3 is built from 18 residues. The CDR3 is CASSSQTGGTGGIYEQYF. The CDR3 bases are TGTGCCAGCAGCTCCCAAACGGGCGGGACAGGGGGAATCTACGAGCAGTACTTC.

The gene calls are TRBV27 and TRBJ1-2; D unresolved. The CDR3 runs to 14 residues. The germline CDR1 and CDR2 sequences are MNHEY and SMNVEV (reference sequence). V was trimmed by 6 bases and J by 5 bases, leaving 16 bases between them. DNA for the CDR3: TGTGCCAGCAGGGGATCGTCCGCAGGTTATGGCTACACCTTC. This translates into CASRGSSAGYGYTF.

V and J are TRBV6-1 and TRBJ2-3; D is unclear. This CDR3 has 13 residues. From germline, CDR1 is MNHNS and CDR2 SASEGT. Trimming took 10 bases from V and 0 from J, leaving 11 bases between them. The CDR3 sequence: CATILDSTDTQYF. CDR3 DNA sequence: TGTGCCACCATCCTGGATAGCACAGATACGCAGTATTTT.

This clonotype has ten or more counts. The chain recombines TRBV3-1 with TRBJ1-2, with 9 bases aligning to TRBD1. The V gene's germline CDR1 is LGHDT and CDR2 YNNKEL (reference sequence). V was pared by 1 base and J by 1 base, with 10 bases of the junction left unmatched. The CDR3 length is 18 residues. Here the CDR3 reads CASSQVPSGTGFNYGYTF. The CDR3 nucleotides are TGTGCCAGCAGCCAAGTCCCATCGGGGACAGGGTTTAACTATGGCTACACCTTC.

This clonotype was recorded a few times. This chain links TRBV2 with TRBJ2-3, with 7 bases identical to TRBD2. The CDR3 length is 15 residues. From germline, CDR1 is SNHLY and CDR2 FYNNEI. The V gene end was trimmed by 4 bases and the J gene end by 0 bases; junction bases not matched to a gene: 4. This chain's CDR3 is CASSATSASTDTQYF. In nucleotides, the CDR3 is TGTGCCAGCAGTGCCACTAGCGCCAGCACAGATACGCAGTATTTT.

This clonotype was seen repeatedly, ten times or more. This sequence joins TRBV5-1 and TRBJ2-1; TRBD1 aligns across 7 bases. V trimming: 1 base; J trimming: 1 base; junction bases outside the gene matches: 5. The CDR3 has 16 residues. CDR1 is SGHRS and CDR2 is YFSETQ in the germline V gene. The CDR3 nucleotides read TGCGCCAGCAGCTTGACCGGGACAGCGTCCTACAATGAGCAGTTCTTC. It encodes CASSLTGTASYNEQFF.

The chain joins TRBV5-1 to TRBJ2-5, with D perhaps TRBD1 (5 bases). The CDR3 totals 15 residues. Germline CDR1 and CDR2: SGHRS and YFSETQ. V was trimmed by 4 bases and J by 5 bases, leaving 18 bases between them. In nucleotides, the CDR3 is TGCGCCAGCAGCGCCCAGGGTTCTTTTGGGGAGACCCAGTACTTC. As protein: CASSAQGSFGETQYF.

This clonotype was seen repeatedly, ten times or more. At one end, the junction sequence differs from germline, possibly due to a read error. This chain links TRBV11-2 with TRBJ2-7, with a possible D match to TRBD1 (8 bases). The CDR3 sequence is 13 residues long. Germline V CDR1 and CDR2: SGHAT, FQNNGV. CDR3 amino acids: CASNLQGGGEQYF. The CDR3 DNA is TGTGCCAGCAACTTACAGGGGGGGGGCGAGCAGTACTTC.

The V and J genes are TRBV5-1 and TRBJ2-3; D is ambiguous. With 0 bases removed from V and 9 bases from J, the gap between germline ends came to 8 bases. CDR3 size: 12 residues. The germline V gene has CDR1 SGHRS and CDR2 YFSETQ. CDR3 amino acids: CASSLGPGTQYF. The CDR3 nucleotides read TGCGCCAGCAGCTTGGGACCCGGCACGCAGTATTTT.

This sequence joins TRBV7-9 and TRBJ2-5, with TRBD1 matching over 7 bases. The CDR3 is 16 residues long. Germline loops: CDR1 SEHNR, CDR2 FQNEAQ (reference sequence). V dropped 3 bases and J dropped 1; count of bases not matched to a gene: 8. The CDR3 region is CASSLGDRDLQETQYF. The CDR3 nucleotides read TGTGCCAGCAGCTTGGGAGACAGGGACCTCCAAGAGACCCAGTACTTC.

This clonotype has only a few counts. The CDR3 sequence: CASSFDCGSGANVLTF. As DNA, the CDR3 is TGTGCCAGCAGCTTTGATTGTGGCTCTGGGGCCAACGTCCTGACTTTC. The chain has TRBV12-1 and TRBJ2-6. TRBV12-1 is an annotated pseudogene. The CDR3 contains 16 residues.

This clonotype was seen a handful of times. The V and J genes are TRBV27 and TRBJ2-5, with 8 bases that match TRBD2. The trim removed 1 base at V and 2 bases at J, leaving 3 bases unmatched. Germline V gene sequence: CDR1 MNHEY, CDR2 SMNVEV (reference sequence). This CDR3 comprises 15 residues. The CDR3 region has the DNA TGTGCCAGCAGTTTATTGTCGGGGGGGCAAGAGACCCAGTACTTC. This gives the protein CASSLLSGGQETQYF.

This clonotype was detected a few times. This chain links TRBV29-1 with TRBJ1-4; 8 nucleotides align to TRBD1. V shed 4 bases, J shed 7 bases, and the junction held 5 bases outside the gene matches. The germline gives CDR1 SQVTM, CDR2 ANQGSEA. CDR3 length: 13 amino acids. CDR3 protein: CSVVGQVGEKLFF. DNA of the CDR3: TGCAGCGTTGTGGGACAGGTCGGTGAAAAACTGTTTTTT.

This clonotype appeared many times. For the CDR3, the DNA is TGTGCCAGCAGCGCTGACAGGGCCAACACCGGGGAGCTGTTTTTT. Translation gives CASSADRANTGELFF. V and J are TRBV7-2 and TRBJ2-2; 7 bases are a match to TRBD1. This CDR3 contains 15 residues. The trim removed 5 bases at V and 2 bases at J, leaving 5 bases unmatched. CDR1 and CDR2 from the germline V gene are SGHTA and FQGNSA.

In its sample, this clonotype was seen a few times. This chain uses TRBV3-1 with TRBJ2-2; D gene unclear. The V gene lost 2 bases and the J gene lost 1 base, with 8 bases spanning the gap. The CDR3 is 15 residues long. The germline V gene has CDR1 LGHDT and CDR2 YNNKEL (reference sequence). The DNA for the CDR3 is TGTGCCAGCAGCCAATTACTGGGGAACACCGGGGAGCTGTTTTTT. This translates into CASSQLLGNTGELFF.

In its sample, this clonotype was seen a few times. Here the CDR3 reads CASSRGGAPTDTQYF. The DNA of the CDR3 is TGTGCCAGCAGCCGAGGGGGAGCGCCCACAGATACGCAGTATTTT. The chain carries TRBV7-2 and TRBJ2-3; a weak D match, TRBD1 (6 bases). This CDR3 comprises 15 residues. Trimming removed 5 bases from V and 2 bases from J, with 14 bases in between. Germline-derived CDR1 and CDR2 are SGHTA and FQGNSA.

This clonotype was seen repeatedly, ten times or more. The chain joins TRBV5-1 to TRBJ1-5, with a weak D call TRBD1 (5 bases). Germline V gene lookup returns CDR1 SGHRS and CDR2 YFSETQ. V lost 0 bases and J lost 6, with 22 bases in between. The CDR3 consists of 18 residues. Written as DNA, the CDR3 is TGCGCCAGCAGCTTGGCACCACGCGGGGCAGATCTTGGTCAGCCCCAGCATTTT. Translation gives CASSLAPRGADLGQPQHF.

The chain links TRBV20-1 to TRBJ1-5, with TRBD1 matching 7 bases. The CDR3 contains 16 residues. J was trimmed by 4 bases and V by 2 bases; bases with no gene match: 11. Germline V gene lookup returns CDR1 DFQATT and CDR2 SNEGSKA (reference sequence). CDR3 loop: CSARQLGTAMNQPQHF. CDR3 bases: TGCAGTGCTAGACAACTTGGGACAGCGATGAATCAGCCCCAGCATTTT.

This clonotype was recorded a few times. The genes are TRBV30 and TRBJ1-6; 9 nucleotides match TRBD1. The V segment lost 1 base and the J segment 8 bases; nucleotides outside the gene matches: 3. The CDR3 has 14 residues. In germline, CDR1 is GTSNPN, CDR2 SVGIG (reference sequence). CDR3 coding DNA: TGTGCCTGGAGTGCCGGGACAGGGCATTCACCCCTCCACTTT. This translates into CAWSAGTGHSPLHF.

This clonotype was observed many times. The chain is built from TRBV7-2 and TRBJ2-2; 7 bases are shared with TRBD2. Germline-derived CDR1 and CDR2 are SGHTA and FQGNSA. After removal of 1 base from V and 4 bases from J, the junction contained 6 bases not matched to a gene. The CDR3 contains 16 residues. The CDR3 spells CASSLVASGATGELFF. In DNA form, the CDR3 reads TGTGCCAGCAGCTTAGTTGCTAGCGGCGCCACCGGGGAGCTGTTTTTT.

This clonotype was seen repeatedly, ten times or more. This chain uses TRBV4-2 with TRBJ2-2; 8 bases map to TRBD1. The junction had 8 bases not matched to a gene; V was cut back by 1 base and J by 4 bases. The germline gives CDR1 LGHNA, CDR2 YNFKEQ. The CDR3 runs 17 residues. In DNA form, the CDR3 reads TGTGCCAGCAGCCAAGCGCGGCAGGGGGCAGGCACCGGGGAGCTGTTTTTT. Residues: CASSQARQGAGTGELFF.

In this sample, this clonotype turned up many times. The rearrangement links TRBV10-3 to TRBJ2-7; D gene unclear. Between the trimmed V and J ends, which lost 4 bases and 5 bases, there was a span of 12 bases. The CDR3 length is 13 residues. Germline CDR1 and CDR2: ENHRY and SYGVKD. This chain's CDR3 is CAISANGVDEQYF. In DNA form, the CDR3 reads TGTGCCATCAGTGCAAATGGGGTGGACGAGCAGTACTTC.

The table lists this clonotype with many counts. The V and J genes are TRBV14 and TRBJ1-1; the D is unclear. V lost 4 bases, J lost 0 bases, and 6 bases lay in between. Germline V lookup: CDR1 SGHDN, CDR2 FVKESK. CDR3 size: 13 residues. Here the CDR3 reads CASSLDVNTEAFF. The DNA for the CDR3 is TGTGCCAGCAGCCTGGACGTGAACACTGAAGCTTTCTTT.

The chain is built from TRBV10-3 and TRBJ2-1; possibly TRBD1 for D (5 bases). The CDR3 covers 16 residues. The germline gives CDR1 ENHRY, CDR2 SYGVKD. Deletions cut 1 base from V and 2 bases from J, with 12 bases between. For the CDR3, the DNA is TGTGCCATCAGTGAGTTCGGGCAGGGTCCCTACAATGAGCAGTTCTTC. Protein sequence: CAISEFGQGPYNEQFF.